These T cell receptor beta chains were read from a single sample in a study of Ad26.COV2.S vaccination and SARS-CoV-2 variants. The data were produced by immunoSEQ multiplex PCR, yet TCRdb's version contains in-frame clones alone and is incomplete. This sample has about 350,000 clones; approximately 90% occur once, and the top ten carry 5%. The sequenced sample was peripheral blood, obtained in a trial of Ad26.COV2.S vaccine versus placebo. These receptors were collected from a person aged 18-65 years who received the Ad26.COV2.S COVID-19 vaccine or a placebo. The CDR3 runs from the conserved cysteine through the conserved F or W. Each record gives: CDR3 DNA, CDR3 protein, V gene, D gene, clone size, J gene. A D gene is named only where the DNA matches it firmly. A row's size may be missing; if present it is once, few, many or a size class.

TGTGCCAGCAGCGCCCACAGGGAGGAGACCCAGTACTTC | CASSAHREETQYF | TRBV7-2 | . | . | TRBJ2-5
TGTGCCAGCAGCCCAGGGACAGGGTATAGCAATCAGCCCCAGCATTTT | CASSPGTGYSNQPQHF | TRBV7-2 | TRBD1 | . | TRBJ1-5
TGTGCCAGCAGACGTCAGCGGGGGGGCGCTGAAGAGACCCAGTACTTC | CASRRQRGGAEETQYF | TRBV3-1/TRBV3-2 | TRBD2 | . | TRBJ2-5
TGTGCCAGCAGCGGACAGGGCGGCTATGGCTACACCTTC | CASSGQGGYGYTF | TRBV7-9 | TRBD1 | . | TRBJ1-2
TGTGCCAGCAGCTTAGGGCGGGACGGCGCAGATACGCAGTATTTT | CASSLGRDGADTQYF | TRBV11-3 | . | once | TRBJ2-3
TGTGCCAGCAGTTATGGACAGAACTATGGCTACACCTTC | CASSYGQNYGYTF | TRBV6-2/TRBV6-3 | . | once | TRBJ1-2
TGCAGCACCCTTGCAGGGGCGGGAGGCTACACCTTC | CSTLAGAGGYTF | TRBV29-1 | . | . | TRBJ1-2
TGTGCCAGCAGCTCCACTATTGGCAGGGGCGAGGCTAATGAAAAACTGTTTTTT | CASSSTIGRGEANEKLFF | TRBV7-9 | . | few | TRBJ1-4
TGTGCCAGCAGTTCCCCGACAGGAAACACTGAAGCTTTCTTT | CASSSPTGNTEAFF | TRBV27 | . | . | TRBJ1-1
TGTGCCAGCAGGGACAGGGGCAATGAGCAGTTCTTC | CASRDRGNEQFF | TRBV5-4 | TRBD1 | once | TRBJ2-1
TGTGCCAGCAGCGTAGCCGGGACAGGGGTTCTGAACACTGAAGCTTTCTTT | CASSVAGTGVLNTEAFF | TRBV9 | TRBD1 | few | TRBJ1-1
TGTGCCAGCAGTTTTATATCCGGGAGTCAGTTCTTC | CASSFISGSQFF | TRBV28 | . | . | TRBJ2-1
TGTGCCACCAGCAGAGAGGGACACTACCTTTCCACCGGGGAGCTGTTTTTT | CATSREGHYLSTGELFF | TRBV15 | . | . | TRBJ2-2
TGTGCCAGCAGCGCCCTAGCGGGAGGGTCCTACGAGCAGTACTTC | CASSALAGGSYEQYF | TRBV11-2 | TRBD2 | . | TRBJ2-7
TGCGCCAGCAGTGCGACAGGGGGCGGTCAGCCCCAGCATTTT | CASSATGGGQPQHF | TRBV10-2 | TRBD1 | once | TRBJ1-5
TGTGCCAGCAGTTACGATAGGCCCAGCACGGAATATAGCAATCAGCCCCAGCATTTT | CASSYDRPSTEYSNQPQHF | TRBV6-2/TRBV6-3 | . | . | TRBJ1-5
TGTGCCAGTAGTCTCTCAGGGGGCGGACAGCCCCAGCATTTT | CASSLSGGGQPQHF | TRBV19 | TRBD1 | once | TRBJ1-5
TGTGCCAGCAGCTTAATAGGGAACACCGGGGAGCTGTTTTTT | CASSLIGNTGELFF | TRBV11-3 | . | . | TRBJ2-2
TGTGCCAGCAGCTCGACAGGGTATCGGCACTATGGCTACACCTTC | CASSSTGYRHYGYTF | TRBV5-6 | TRBD1 | . | TRBJ1-2
TGTGCCAGCAGTTTATCGTGGGAAGGGACTGAAGCTTTCTTT | CASSLSWEGTEAFF | TRBV27 | . | once | TRBJ1-1
TGTGCCAGCAGCTTGTCTCCCGGACAGGTTCTGAGCGGTGGCTACACCTTC | CASSLSPGQVLSGGYTF | TRBV5-5 | TRBD1 | . | TRBJ1-2
TGTGCCAGCAGCTTAGCGGGGGCCTATGGCTACACCTTC | CASSLAGAYGYTF | TRBV11-2 | . | . | TRBJ1-2
TGCGCCAGCAGCTTGGACCACCCTACAGTACTCCTTTACAATGAGCAGTTCTTC | CASSLDHPTVLLYNEQFF | TRBV5-1 | . | . | TRBJ2-1
TGCGCCAGCAGTGAGTCTTTTCAAGGCAATGAGCAGTTCTTC | CASSESFQGNEQFF | TRBV10-1 | . | . | TRBJ2-1
TGCGCCAGCAGCTTGTGGACCCCGGGGGGCTTCTCTGGAAACACCATATATTTT | CASSLWTPGGFSGNTIYF | TRBV5-1 | . | . | TRBJ1-3
TGTGCCAGCAGCCAAGTCCCACAGAACACTGAAGCTTTCTTT | CASSQVPQNTEAFF | TRBV3-1/TRBV3-2 | . | . | TRBJ1-1
TGTGCCAGCAGCGTGGACATATCCGGGGAGCTGTTTTTT | CASSVDISGELFF | TRBV9 | . | . | TRBJ2-2
TGTGCCAGCAGCTTCCCTGGGAAGCTCCTGAACACCGGGGAGCTGTTTTTT | CASSFPGKLLNTGELFF | TRBV5-8 | . | . | TRBJ2-2
TGTGCCAGCAGCACAGGACAGGGAAACACCGGGGAGCTGTTTTTT | CASSTGQGNTGELFF | TRBV5-4 | TRBD1 | . | TRBJ2-2
TGCGCCAGCAGCCAAGATCCTAGTTTGGGGGCCAATCAGCCCCAGCATTTT | CASSQDPSLGANQPQHF | TRBV4-3 | . | . | TRBJ1-5
TGTGCCAGCAGTTTGGGGCAGGGTGAAGGCGGGGAGCTGTTTTTT | CASSLGQGEGGELFF | TRBV28 | . | . | TRBJ2-2
TGTGCCAGCAGCTTACAAGGTCAGCCCCAGCATTTT | CASSLQGQPQHF | TRBV7-2 | . | . | TRBJ1-5
TGTGCCAGCAGCTTGGGCGTCGGGACAGTAGAAGAGACCCAGTACTTC | CASSLGVGTVEETQYF | TRBV5-6 | TRBD1 | . | TRBJ2-5
TGTGCCAGCACCCCAGGGGGGTTTGGGGCCAACGTCCTGACTTTC | CASTPGGFGANVLTF | TRBV6-5 | . | . | TRBJ2-6
TGCGCCAGCAGCAGGCCAGGGAGGCAAGAGACCCAGTACTTC | CASSRPGRQETQYF | TRBV5-1 | . | . | TRBJ2-5
TGTGCCAGCAGTGGTAGCGGGAGGGCGGTCGAGCAGTACTTC | CASSGSGRAVEQYF | TRBV27 | TRBD2 | . | TRBJ2-7
TGTGCCAGCAGAGAAAGGACGCACAATGAGCAGTTCTTC | CASRERTHNEQFF | TRBV27 | . | . | TRBJ2-1
TGTGCCAGCAGTTACTCCAGCGGCAATCAGCCCCAGCATTTT | CASSYSSGNQPQHF | TRBV6-5 | . | . | TRBJ1-5
TGTGCCAGCAGGGAACAAGAGACTGGCGGAGGAGAGACCCAGTACTTC | CASREQETGGGETQYF | TRBV28 | . | . | TRBJ2-5
TGCGCCAGCAGCTTGGATTCTTGGCAGGACGAGCAGTACTTC | CASSLDSWQDEQYF | TRBV5-1 | . | . | TRBJ2-7